Reported below is one TCR beta chain. What it binds is unknown. Specified treatment: oral pan-JAK inhibitor, 5-10 mg twice daily. The sample originates from a study of CD8+ T cells in alopecia areata. cDNA prepared by RNA extraction and subsequent reverse transcription served as the template for sequencing. TCRdb keeps only in-frame clones here, not all; method: immunoSEQ multiplex PCR. This sample carries roughly 140,000 clones, roughly 82% of them seen once, and the ten largest clones take 20% to 25%. Study-wide results and caveats: Expanded CD8+ clones among the top 100, as well as scalp clonality, were significantly decreased by tofacitinib. Throughout tofacitinib, many expanded lesional clones continued to persist in scalp and blood.

The V gene's germline CDR1 is SEHNR and CDR2 FQNEAQ (reference sequence). The V and J ends lost 6 bases and 8 bases respectively, with 23 bases between them. CDR3 size: 16 residues. This chain uses TRBV7-9 with TRBJ2-1; D not resolved. This specimen consisted of CD8+ T cells sorted from blood, obtained at week 4, from a patient treated with tofacitinib. This sequence originates from a human donor with alopecia areata. The CDR3 DNA reads TGTGCCAGCAGACCACCCTGGGATAGCTGGGGTTATGAGCAGTTCTTC. This encodes CASRPPWDSWGYEQFF.